Included here is one TCR beta chain sequence, with context. Antigen: not known. The trim removed 5 bases at V and 3 bases at J, leaving 11 bases unmatched. Per germline, CDR1 SGHRS and CDR2 YFSETQ. This CDR3 is 15 amino acids long. RNA transcripts served as the template for amplifying TCR beta CDR3 regions. HTBI primers were the set used in a first-round RT-PCR of the TCR CDR3. From the multiplex PCR reads, TCRdb called clonotypes with MiXCR, one entry per CDR3 protein. The sample comprises hundreds of thousands of distinct CDR3 sequences, around 20% of which are singletons, and around a third rests with the top ten. This record belongs to a study of T cells in Graves' hyperthyroidism and ophthalmopathy. Whole-study results and caveats: From stable hyperthyroidism, ophthalmopathy was separated by a 13 V-J model.

Diagnosis rested on symptoms, serum thyroxine and TRAb, thyroid ultrasound, and orbital computed tomography. This sequence originates from a man aged 25 to 40 with Graves' ophthalmopathy. The sequencing input was blood. The V gene is TRBV5-1, the J gene TRBJ2-7; 7 positions agree with TRBD1. For the CDR3, the DNA is TGCGCCAGCAGTTTCGGGACAGCCATCGACTACGAGCAGTACTTC. Translating it yields CASSFGTAIDYEQYF.